Listed below are T cell receptor beta chains from one sample, sequenced in a study of blood T cell repertoires in COVID-19. Method: immunoSEQ multiplex PCR; TCRdb's copy keeps in-frame clones and lacks some. The sample holds fewer than 300,000 clones, about four fifths seen once. Sample: peripheral blood. The origin of the receptors is a woman in her late teens or twenties with acute or convalescent COVID-19. Both conserved end residues are part of each CDR3. The D gene is left open where the match is weak. Not every row has a clone size; where given, it reads once, few, many or a size class.

clone_size: -
d_call: -
j_call: TRBJ2-3
v_call: TRBV9
cdr3_length: 14
cdr3_aa: CASSVGVGTDTQYF

clone_size: -
d_call: -
j_call: TRBJ2-5
v_call: TRBV6-5
cdr3_length: 15
cdr3_aa: CASSYLMGRRETQYF

clone_size: -
d_call: -
j_call: TRBJ2-1
v_call: TRBV28
cdr3_length: 11
cdr3_aa: CASSLSNEQFF

clone_size: -
d_call: -
j_call: TRBJ2-1
v_call: TRBV9
cdr3_length: 12
cdr3_aa: CASSADFVWQFF

clone_size: -
d_call: -
j_call: TRBJ1-6
v_call: TRBV20-1
cdr3_length: 17
cdr3_aa: CSASKRGESSYNSPLHF

clone_size: -
d_call: TRBD2
j_call: TRBJ2-2
v_call: TRBV4-2
cdr3_length: 19
cdr3_aa: CASSQDTFTRELGPGELFF

clone_size: -
d_call: -
j_call: TRBJ2-5
v_call: TRBV9
cdr3_length: 15
cdr3_aa: CASSVGTGAAETQYF

clone_size: -
d_call: -
j_call: TRBJ2-6
v_call: TRBV13
cdr3_length: 22
cdr3_aa: CASSLFSSAPDGLFSGANVLTF

clone_size: -
d_call: -
j_call: TRBJ2-2
v_call: TRBV11-3
cdr3_length: 15
cdr3_aa: CASSFKAGNTGELFF

clone_size: -
d_call: TRBD1
j_call: TRBJ1-6
v_call: TRBV9
cdr3_length: 17
cdr3_aa: CASSVDVGDRVNSPLHF

clone_size: -
d_call: -
j_call: TRBJ2-2
v_call: TRBV12-3/TRBV12-4
cdr3_length: 13
cdr3_aa: CASSSTSTGELFF

clone_size: -
d_call: TRBD1
j_call: TRBJ2-7
v_call: TRBV29-1
cdr3_length: 12
cdr3_aa: CSGGDRAYEQYF

clone_size: -
d_call: -
j_call: TRBJ1-1
v_call: TRBV29-1
cdr3_length: 11
cdr3_aa: CSVKGVAEAFF

clone_size: once
d_call: TRBD1
j_call: TRBJ1-2
v_call: TRBV5-6
cdr3_length: 15
cdr3_aa: CASSSERDRGLGYTF

clone_size: -
d_call: -
j_call: TRBJ2-5
v_call: TRBV5-6
cdr3_length: 14
cdr3_aa: CASSLEGVQETQYF

clone_size: few
d_call: TRBD1
j_call: TRBJ1-1
v_call: TRBV12-3/TRBV12-4
cdr3_length: 13
cdr3_aa: CASSKDRDTEAFF

clone_size: -
d_call: TRBD2
j_call: TRBJ2-3
v_call: TRBV9
cdr3_length: 16
cdr3_aa: CASSTLAGGSTDTQYF

clone_size: -
d_call: -
j_call: TRBJ2-1
v_call: TRBV10-2
cdr3_length: 15
cdr3_aa: CASSESLVSYNEQFF

clone_size: -
d_call: -
j_call: TRBJ2-5
v_call: TRBV6-5
cdr3_length: 13
cdr3_aa: CASTRQLQETQYF